This is a list of T cell receptor beta chains from one sample in a study of blood T cell repertoires in COVID-19. The method was immunoSEQ multiplex PCR; TCRdb's version includes in-frame clones alone and lacks a portion of them. The sample comprises 85,000 to 110,000 clones, around 90% of which are singletons, and approximately 3.5% rests with the top ten. Sequenced: peripheral blood. These receptors all stem from a woman aged 60-75 years with acute or convalescent COVID-19. The CDR3 runs from the conserved cysteine through the conserved F or W. A D gene is named only where the DNA matches it firmly. Not every row has a clone size; where given, it reads once, few, many or a size class.

>TRBJ2-5|-|-|TRBV29-1
CSGETGTGETQYF
TGCAGTGGTGAAACGGGAACGGGGGAGACCCAGTACTTC
>TRBJ2-4|-|-|TRBV5-1
CASSLAPGAENIQYF
TGCGCCAGCAGCTTGGCGCCAGGGGCGGAAAACATTCAGTACTTC
>TRBJ2-7|-|TRBD1|TRBV28
CASKGQGSTYEQYF
TGTGCCAGCAAGGGACAGGGTTCGACCTACGAGCAGTACTTC
>TRBJ1-3|once|-|TRBV6-5
CVVVWATGNTIYF
TGTGTCGTCGTGTGGGCAACTGGAAACACCATATATTTT
>TRBJ1-5|-|-|TRBV9
CASSVEPAGQPQHF
TGTGCCAGCAGCGTAGAGCCCGCCGGTCAGCCCCAGCATTTT
>TRBJ2-3|-|-|TRBV5-1
CASSLAVGPPDTQYF
TGCGCCAGCAGCTTGGCCGTGGGGCCCCCAGATACGCAGTATTTT
>TRBJ2-2|few|TRBD1|TRBV5-1
CASSPGTGVTGELFF
TGCGCCAGCAGCCCCGGGACAGGGGTCACCGGGGAGCTGTTTTTT
>TRBJ1-5|-|-|TRBV2
CASSGGSNQPQHF
TGTGCCAGCTCCGGGGGAAGCAATCAGCCCCAGCATTTT
>TRBJ2-1|-|-|TRBV12-3/TRBV12-4
CASIRDYNEQFF
TGTGCCAGCATTAGAGATTACAATGAGCAGTTCTTC
>TRBJ2-2|once|TRBD1|TRBV7-3
CASSLNRGLTGELFF
TGTGCCAGCAGCTTAAACAGGGGGTTAACAGGGGAGCTGTTTTTT
>TRBJ1-1|once|TRBD1|TRBV12-5
CASGLGPDRGVVNTEAFF
TGTGCTAGTGGTTTGGGTCCTGACAGGGGAGTGGTGAACACTGAAGCTTTCTTT
>TRBJ1-2|-|-|TRBV6-1
CASSETGRNGYTF
TGTGCCAGCAGTGAAACAGGTCGCAATGGCTACACCTTC
>TRBJ2-1|-|-|TRBV5-1
CASTHSGSYNEQFF
TGCGCCAGCACCCATAGCGGCTCCTACAATGAGCAGTTCTTC
>TRBJ1-2|-|TRBD1|TRBV29-1
CSVDRGRGYGYTF
TGCAGCGTGGACAGGGGGCGCGGGTATGGCTACACCTTC
>TRBJ1-2|-|TRBD1|TRBV29-1
CSVDRGARGYTF
TGCAGCGTGGACAGGGGGGCGAGAGGCTACACCTTC
>TRBJ2-1|-|TRBD1|TRBV6-6
CASRGQGTFYNEQFF
TGTGCCAGCCGCGGACAGGGGACGTTCTACAATGAGCAGTTCTTC
>TRBJ2-7|-|-|TRBV6-5
CASSYNRQGHEQYF
TGTGCCAGCAGTTATAATCGCCAGGGCCACGAGCAGTACTTC
>TRBJ1-6|-|-|TRBV19
CASSKRDGYNSPLHF
TGTGCCAGTAGTAAGCGGGACGGTTATAATTCACCCCTCCACTTT
>TRBJ2-3|-|-|TRBV11-2
CASSRGTSTDTQYF
TGTGCCAGCAGTCGTGGGACTAGCACAGATACGCAGTATTTT
>TRBJ1-5|-|-|TRBV27
CASSQVPGGQPQHF
TGTGCCAGCAGTCAAGTCCCCGGGGGGCAGCCCCAGCATTTT
>TRBJ2-7|-|TRBD2|TRBV7-9
CASSGTSVSYEQYF
TGTGCCAGCAGCGGGACTAGCGTTTCCTACGAGCAGTACTTC
>TRBJ2-1|-|TRBD2|TRBV7-3
CASSLTMTSGSYHNEQFF
TGTGCCAGCAGCTTAACGATGACTAGCGGGAGTTACCACAATGAGCAGTTCTTC
>TRBJ1-6|few|-|TRBV11-3
CASRQSLGSNSPLHF
TGTGCCAGCAGACAATCTCTAGGTAGCAATTCACCCCTCCACTTT
>TRBJ1-6|-|-|TRBV7-9
CASSLGDYNSPLHF
TGTGCCAGCAGCTTAGGAGATTATAATTCACCCCTCCACTTT
>TRBJ1-6|-|-|TRBV6-5
CASVGLNNSPLHF
TGTGCCAGCGTCGGACTGAATAATTCACCCCTCCACTTT
>TRBJ1-2|-|-|TRBV12-5
CASGLGQSYGYTF
TGTGCTAGTGGTTTGGGCCAGTCCTATGGCTACACCTTC
>TRBJ1-2|-|-|TRBV3-1/TRBV3-2
CASSQSGGRDYGYTF
TGTGCCAGCAGCCAATCAGGAGGCCGGGACTATGGCTACACCTTC
>TRBJ1-5|-|TRBD1|TRBV19
CASSIFSTGGNQPQHF
TGTGCCAGTAGTATTTTCTCAACAGGGGGCAATCAGCCCCAGCATTTT
>TRBJ1-5|-|-|TRBV12-3/TRBV12-4
CASSARANQPQHF
TGTGCCAGCAGTGCCCGAGCTAATCAGCCCCAGCATTTT
>TRBJ1-2|-|-|TRBV28
CASSRTGIYGYTF
TGTGCCAGCAGCCGAACAGGGATTTATGGCTACACCTTC
>TRBJ2-3|-|-|TRBV3-1/TRBV3-2
CASSRDGFPDTQYF
TGTGCCAGCAGCCGAGACGGGTTTCCAGATACGCAGTATTTT
>TRBJ1-3|-|TRBD1|TRBV5-1
CASSAGTGSSGNTIYF
TGCGCCAGCAGCGCGGGGACAGGAAGCTCTGGAAACACCATATATTTT
>TRBJ1-3|-|-|TRBV5-1
CASSLAGGRGNTIYF
TGCGCCAGCAGCTTGGCCGGTGGTCGAGGAAACACCATATATTTT
>TRBJ2-3|-|-|TRBV7-9
CASSFASIDTQYF
TGTGCCAGCAGCTTCGCTAGCATAGATACGCAGTATTTT
>TRBJ1-2|-|-|TRBV6-6
CASSPQGNYGYTF
TGTGCCAGCAGTCCACAGGGCAACTATGGCTACACCTTC
>TRBJ2-1|-|-|TRBV24-1
CATGSDSYNEQFF
TGTGCCACCGGCAGCGACAGTTACAATGAGCAGTTCTTC